This TCR beta chain is drawn from a study of OX40 agonist ivuxolimab in advanced cancers. Study at large: Every 2 weeks, ivuxolimab was infused into the patients intravenously at between 0.01 and 10 mg/kg. Cancers in dose escalation were hepatocellular, melanoma, renal cell and head and neck.

With respect to this clone: Relative to the germline gene, one junction end is altered; a read error may explain this.

This CDR3 is built from 13 residues. Germline CDR1 and CDR2: SGHTA and FQGNSA. Generated by immunoSEQ multiplex PCR, the TCRdb table keeps only in-frame clones and is missing some. The sample has nearly 25,000 clones; roughly 77% are singletons. The sequence was obtained from an adult with an advanced solid tumor such as melanoma, head and neck, liver or kidney cancer. The input for sequencing was CD4+ or CD8+ T cells sorted from blood, taken in a trial of the OX40 agonist ivuxolimab. V is TRBV7-2 and J is TRBJ1-5; 9 nucleotides match TRBD1. The CDR3 spells CASSLGLGTGLYF. The CDR3 bases are TGTGCCAGCAGCTTAGGGCTTGGGACAGGGCTGTATTTT.